These 22 T cell receptor beta chains originate from one sample sequenced in a study of regulatory T cells in long-lasting Graves disease. Sample time point: newly diagnosed GD, antithyroid drugs for less than 3 months. PBMC RNA was the source of the TCR library. Sequencing libraries for TCR beta were prepared with iRepertoire HTBI primers and Arm-PCR of CDR3 regions. TCRdb re-called the multiplex PCR reads through MiXCR, storing one row per CDR3 protein. The profile shows some 330,000 distinct CDR3 sequences, 12% of them singletons. The sample also formed part of further work on T cells in Graves' hyperthyroidism and ophthalmopathy.

The source was peripheral blood mononuclear cells (PBMCs), collected at new diagnosis, from a patient treated with antithyroid drugs. All receptors derive from a woman under 30 with Graves disease.

The chain recombines TRBV6-1 with TRBJ1-1; no definite D call. Germline values: CDR1 MNHNS, CDR2 SASEGT. V lost 3 bases to trimming and J lost 3 bases, with 8 bases between them. The CDR3 runs to 13 residues. CDR3 protein: CASSDLVDTEAFF. CDR3 sequence (DNA): TGTGCCAGCAGTGACCTGGTTGACACTGAAGCTTTCTTT.

V and J are TRBV5-1 and TRBJ1-1; no clear D gene. Germline CDR1 reads SGHRS; CDR2 reads YFSETQ. The CDR3 is 16 residues long. Trimming shortened V by 4 bases and J by 1 base, and 17 bases separated the two germline ends. In nucleotides, the CDR3 is TGCGCCAGCAGCAACAACCCCAGAGGCGGGAACACTGAAGCTTTCTTT. It codes for CASSNNPRGGNTEAFF. Full variable domain (outside the CDR3, taken from reference TRBV5-1 and TRBJ1-1): KAGVTQTPRYLIKTRGQQVTLSCSPISGHRSVSWYQQTPGQGLQFLFEYFSETQRNKGNFPGRFSGRQFSNSRSEMNVSTLELGDSALYLCASSNNPRGGNTEAFFGQGTRLTVV.

This clonotype has a count of ten or more. This chain links TRBV7-2 with TRBJ1-2; 8 nucleotides align to TRBD1. The CDR3 spans 13 residues. Germline values: CDR1 SGHTA, CDR2 FQGNSA. The V and J ends lost 3 bases and 4 bases, in that order; junction bases with no gene match: 1. The CDR3 region is CASSFTGGYGYTF. The CDR3 DNA reads as TGTGCCAGCAGCTTTACAGGGGGCTATGGCTACACCTTC.

The sample holds many counts of this clonotype. The rearrangement links TRBV5-1 to TRBJ1-3, with 7 bases identical to TRBD1. The germline CDR1 and CDR2 sequences are SGHRS and YFSETQ. Trimming took 3 bases from V and 4 from J; bases not matched to a gene: 19. This CDR3 region has 19 residues. CDR3 sequence (DNA): TGCGCCAGCAGCTCCAACGGTCTGACGGACAGGACGTGGGGAAACACCATATATTTT. Protein: CASSSNGLTDRTWGNTIYF.

The sample holds many counts of this clonotype. The chain carries TRBV20-1 and TRBJ1-2, with D tentatively TRBD1 (5 bases). Germline V lookup: CDR1 DFQATT, CDR2 SNEGSKA (reference sequence). CDR3 length equals 12 residues. V dropped 2 bases and J dropped 8 bases, with 12 bases sitting between them. The CDR3 loop reads CSARRGGGGYTF. CDR3 nucleotides: TGCAGTGCTAGAAGGGGTGGGGGAGGCTACACCTTC.

This clonotype was seen at least ten times. The genes are TRBV29-1 and TRBJ2-7, with 12 bases fitting TRBD2. The CDR3 sequence is 14 residues long. The V and J ends lost 2 bases and 7 bases, in that order; junction bases with no gene match: 6. The V gene's germline CDR1 is SQVTM and CDR2 ANQGSEA. This chain's CDR3 is CSVELAGGRREQYF. The CDR3 DNA follows: TGCAGCGTTGAACTAGCGGGAGGGCGGCGAGAGCAGTACTTC.

This clonotype showed up many times. The gene calls are TRBV6-2 or TRBV6-3 and TRBJ1-5; weak D call: TRBD1 (5 bases). Germline CDR1 is MNHEY and CDR2 is SVGEGT. V was shortened by 0 bases and J by 10 bases, with 13 bases between the two germline ends. This CDR3 has 14 residues. The CDR3 protein is CASSYSGPPNPQHF. CDR3 in DNA: TGTGCCAGCAGTTACTCGGGACCGCCCAATCCCCAGCATTTT.

This chain joins TRBV10-3 and TRBJ2-3; 10 bases fit TRBD2. After removal of 8 bases from V and 3 bases from J, the junction contained 17 bases not matched to a gene. CDR3 size: 18 residues. Germline values: CDR1 ENHRY, CDR2 SYGVKD. CDR3 sequence reads: CAIGRRIRISGRTDTQYF. CDR3 coding DNA: TGTGCCATCGGTAGGCGAATTAGAATTAGCGGGAGGACAGATACGCAGTATTTT.

In its sample, this clonotype was seen a few times. V is TRBV29-1 and J is TRBJ2-3; 10 positions agree with TRBD2. Per germline, CDR1 SQVTM and CDR2 ANQGSEA. This CDR3 comprises 15 residues. The junction had 6 bases not matched to a gene; V was cut back by 6 bases and J by 0 bases. The CDR3 reads CSVDGTSASTDTQYF. As DNA, the CDR3 is TGCAGCGTCGATGGGACTAGCGCTAGCACAGATACGCAGTATTTT.

This clonotype was observed at least ten times. The chain couples TRBV14 to TRBJ2-5; D is ambiguous. V lost 4 bases and J lost 5, with 17 bases in between. The CDR3 is 15 amino acids. The germline gives CDR1 SGHDN, CDR2 FVKESK. In nucleotides, the CDR3 is TGTGCCAGCAGCCCCCCCGGGCTACCGGACGAGACCCAGTACTTC. Translating gives CASSPPGLPDETQYF.

The sample holds many counts of this clonotype. This sequence joins TRBV7-9 and TRBJ1-6, with TRBD1 matching over 8 bases. The germline CDR1 and CDR2 sequences are SEHNR and FQNEAQ (reference sequence). This CDR3 spans 14 amino acids. V gave up 4 bases and J gave up 10 bases; unmatched junction bases: 6. The CDR3 reads CASSYPAGGSPLHF. CDR3 DNA sequence: TGTGCCAGCAGCTATCCCGCAGGGGGCTCACCCCTCCACTTT.

This clonotype was observed at least ten times. This chain links TRBV18 with TRBJ2-7; D remains unclear. CDR1 and CDR2 (germline): KGHSH, LQKENI. The CDR3 runs 13 residues. The germline V and J ends were trimmed by 2 bases and 0 bases, with 5 bases remaining between them. CDR3 residues: CASSPYTSYEQYF. In nucleotides, the CDR3 is TGTGCCAGCTCACCATACACCTCCTACGAGCAGTACTTC.

The V call is TRBV6-2 or TRBV6-3, the J call TRBJ1-2, with D possibly matching TRBD1 (6 bases). The CDR3 covers 14 residues. Germline-derived CDR1 and CDR2 are MNHEY and SVGEGT. V was cut by 7 bases and J by 4 bases, with 16 bases left in between. For the CDR3, the DNA is TGTGCCAGCACCTACGGAGGGGGGAGCTATGGCTACACCTTC. This sequence encodes CASTYGGGSYGYTF.

The V call is TRBV19, the J call TRBJ1-5; 8 bases are a match to TRBD1. This CDR3 is 15 amino acids long. The V segment lost 5 bases and the J segment 6 bases; nucleotides outside the gene matches: 9. Germline lookup yields CDR1 LNHDA and CDR2 SQIVND (reference sequence). The CDR3 here is CASSDTDRGLQPQHF. In DNA form, the CDR3 reads TGTGCCAGTAGTGATACCGACAGGGGACTTCAGCCCCAGCATTTT.

This clonotype was counted ten times or more. This chain joins TRBV6-2 or TRBV6-3 and TRBJ1-1; possible D gene TRBD1, 5 bases. The CDR3 runs to 13 residues. Germline V lookup: CDR1 MNHEY, CDR2 SVGEGT. Trimming stripped 8 bases from V and 1 base from J, with 11 bases between. The chain's CDR3 is CASARQPNTEAFF. CDR3 nucleotide sequence: TGTGCCAGCGCCAGACAGCCGAACACTGAAGCTTTCTTT.

CDR3 in amino acids: CASSLSGHNSNQPQHF. As DNA, the CDR3 is TGTGCCAGCAGCTTATCAGGACATAATAGCAATCAGCCCCAGCATTTT. V and J are TRBV7-2 and TRBJ1-5; weak D call: TRBD1 (5 bases). Germline V gene sequence: CDR1 SGHTA, CDR2 FQGNSA. Trimming took off 2 bases at V and 0 bases at J, with 11 bases between the two ends. CDR3 size: 16 residues.

This clonotype was counted a few times. V is TRBV11-2 and J is TRBJ2-2, with 10 bases fitting TRBD2. The trim removed 5 bases at V and 3 bases at J, leaving 12 bases unmatched. The CDR3 extends over 18 amino acids. Germline V lookup: CDR1 SGHAT, CDR2 FQNNGV. The CDR3 loop is CASSLMSGRARDTGELFF. The CDR3 DNA reads as TGTGCCAGCAGCCTAATGAGCGGGAGGGCCAGGGACACCGGGGAGCTGTTTTTT.

This clonotype was seen only a few times. The chain couples TRBV12-3 or TRBV12-4 to TRBJ1-1; D might be TRBD1 (5 bases). Trimming left V 5 bases short and J 3 bases short, with 13 bases between. The length of the CDR3 is 14 residues. Written as DNA, the CDR3 is TGTGCCAGCAGTCCTGACAGCATTTACACTGAAGCTTTCTTT. As protein: CASSPDSIYTEAFF.

V and J are TRBV20-1 and TRBJ1-4; D unresolved. The CDR3 length is 16 residues. Trimming pared 2 bases from V and 0 bases from J, leaving 13 bases between. Germline V lookup: CDR1 DFQATT, CDR2 SNEGSKA (reference sequence). The CDR3 sequence: CSARLRTVATNEKLFF. CDR3 DNA: TGCAGTGCTAGACTCCGGACGGTTGCAACTAATGAAAAACTGTTTTTT.

This clonotype came up a few times. The chain has TRBV29-1 and TRBJ2-5; either TRBD1 or TRBD2 may supply D (5 bases each). This CDR3 is 12 amino acids long. Germline V gene data show CDR1 as SQVTM and CDR2 as ANQGSEA. Trimming removed 6 bases at V and 0 bases at J, with 8 bases between. The CDR3 here is CSVPGHQETQYF. The CDR3 nucleotides read TGCAGCGTACCGGGACACCAAGAGACCCAGTACTTC.

This clonotype was seen many times. The gene calls are TRBV7-9 and TRBJ2-7; perhaps TRBD2 as D (5 bases). This CDR3 has 14 residues. The germline V gene encodes CDR1 SEHNR and CDR2 FQNEAQ (reference sequence). Trimming removed 5 bases at V and 6 bases at J, with 17 bases between. The CDR3, as DNA: TGTGCCAGCAGCCCGCCTCGGAGGCCGCTCGAGCAGTACGTC. Translation: CASSPPRRPLEQYV.

This clonotype was observed many times. The J gene is TRBJ1-1, the V gene TRBV28; unclear D gene. V lost 1 base and J 1 base, leaving 10 bases between the germline ends. In germline, CDR1 is MDHEN, CDR2 SYDVKM. The CDR3 is made up of 15 amino acids. CDR3 DNA sequence: TGTGCCAGCAGTTTATCCACCAGCCCGAACACTGAAGCTTTCTTT. Translated, it gives CASSLSTSPNTEAFF.